Included here is one T cell receptor beta chain sequence, with context. This entry comes from a study of blood T cell repertoires in COVID-19. Study summary: T cells, B-cell-depleted T cells, or PBMCs supplied cDNA or gDNA.

Per the original methods: Reference gene primer amplification in the assay estimated nucleated cell counts. Assay used: immunoSEQ multiplex PCR; TCRdb lists only in-frame clones, some missing. V and J calls and clone size come straight from that table; D and trimming were deduced from the DNA. The sample carries around 55,000 clones, 88% recorded once. This CDR3 is 17 amino acids long. V lost 2 bases and J lost 5; bases outside the gene matches: 12. Germline loops: CDR1 SGHAT, CDR2 FQNNGV. The rearrangement joins TRBV11-2 to TRBJ2-1; 7 nucleotides align to TRBD2. The sequenced material came from peripheral blood. This TCR was sampled from a man in his sixties with active COVID-19. CDR3 loop: CASSLRSRLAVNNEQFF. CDR3 nucleotide sequence: TGTGCCAGCAGCTTAAGGTCTCGGCTAGCGGTAAACAATGAGCAGTTCTTC.